A selection of T cell receptor beta chains follows, all from one sample in a study of T cell changes during pregnancy in multiple sclerosis. Using immunoSEQ multiplex PCR, the repertoire was profiled, and TCRdb retains in-frame clones only, with some absent. Of some 41,000 clones in the sample, approximately 91% are singletons; the top ten hold 0.35% to 0.55%. Sample: CD4+ T cells from peripheral blood mononuclear cells, taken in the third trimester of pregnancy. The receptors were gathered from a female donor in good health, enrolled as a control in a pregnancy study. Both conserved end residues are part of each CDR3. The D gene is left open where the match is weak. Clone size is stated in some rows and not others, as once, few, many or a class when expanded.

>TRBD1|TRBJ2-7|-|TRBV18
TGTGCCAGCTCACGGGACAGGGGCAACGAGCAGTACTTC
CASSRDRGNEQYF
>-|TRBJ1-2|-|TRBV5-1
TGCGCCAGCAGCTTGTGGGCCACCGCGAATGGCTACACCTTC
CASSLWATANGYTF
>-|TRBJ1-5|-|TRBV5-4
TGTGCCAGCAGCTTGAGGGCAGGGGCCAATCAGCCCCAGCATTTT
CASSLRAGANQPQHF
>-|TRBJ1-3|-|TRBV18
TGTGCCAGCTCACGACAATCGGATTACACCATATATTTT
CASSRQSDYTIYF
>-|TRBJ2-5|-|TRBV7-3
TGTGCCAGCAGCTTAACGGGCACAGGTCAAGAGACCCAGTACTTC
CASSLTGTGQETQYF
>-|TRBJ2-7|-|TRBV7-2
TGTGCCAGCAGACACGACCTAGCGACCTACGAGCAGTACTTC
CASRHDLATYEQYF
>-|TRBJ1-6|-|TRBV28
TGTGCCAGCAGCCCTTTGGCGGGGAATTCACCCCTCCACTTT
CASSPLAGNSPLHF
>-|TRBJ2-1|-|TRBV15
TGTGCCACCAGCAGGAAAGGAGCTAGTAGTGAGCAGTTCTTC
CATSRKGASSEQFF
>-|TRBJ2-7|-|TRBV7-3
TGTGCCAGCAGCTCGTTAGCTGGTGGCGAGCAGTACTTC
CASSSLAGGEQYF
>-|TRBJ2-7|-|TRBV6-5
TGTGCCAGCAGGCTAGGAATGAGCGGCTACGAGCAGTACTTC
CASRLGMSGYEQYF
>-|TRBJ2-5|-|TRBV9
TGTGCCAGCGAGTCAGAAGGAGGGGAAATCACCCAAGAGACCCAGTACTTC
CASESEGGEITQETQYF
>TRBD2|TRBJ2-1|-|TRBV7-2
TGTGCCAGCAGCTTAGCCGGGACTAGCGGAAACAATGAGCAGTTCTTC
CASSLAGTSGNNEQFF
>-|TRBJ2-5|few|TRBV7-2
TGTGCCAGCAGCTTAGTGCTAGCGCGGGAGACCCAGTACTTC
CASSLVLARETQYF
>-|TRBJ2-7|-|TRBV21-1
TGTGCCAGCATCCGGCAGCGGGGCATATACGAGCAGTACTTC
CASIRQRGIYEQYF
>-|TRBJ1-1|-|TRBV7-7
TGTGCTAGCAGCCCTCTGGACAGCAGAAACACTGAAGCTTTCTTT
CASSPLDSRNTEAFF
>TRBD1|TRBJ1-6|-|TRBV7-9
TGTGCCAGCAGCCAAGGGGACAGGGTATCGGATTCACCCCTCCACTTT
CASSQGDRVSDSPLHF
>-|TRBJ2-7|-|TRBV5-4
TGTGCCAGCAGCTTGGCACAGGGACACGAGCAGTACTTC
CASSLAQGHEQYF
>TRBD1|TRBJ1-1|-|TRBV7-9
TGTGCCAGCAGCTTGGCCGGGACAGGGGGGACTGAAGCTTTCTTT
CASSLAGTGGTEAFF
>-|TRBJ2-3|-|TRBV18
TGTGCCAGCTCCTACCCCCCCAATACGCAGTATTTT
CASSYPPNTQYF
>TRBD1|TRBJ1-2|-|TRBV30
TGTGCCTGGGCCGGTGACAGGGGGGGCAGAGGTGGCTACACCTTC
CAWAGDRGGRGGYTF
>TRBD1|TRBJ2-7|-|TRBV18
TGTGCCAGCTCACCCGCGGGTAAGGGGGCCCACGAGCAGTACTTC
CASSPAGKGAHEQYF
>-|TRBJ2-5|few|TRBV19
TGTGCCAGTAACCTTGCAGGGTCAGGGGAGACCCAGTACTTC
CASNLAGSGETQYF
>TRBD2|TRBJ2-5|-|TRBV15
TGTGCCACCAGCAGCTGGCGGGAGCGGAGCATTCAAGAGACCCAGTACTTC
CATSSWRERSIQETQYF
>-|TRBJ1-2|-|TRBV11-2
TGTGCCAGCACCTCACAGGGTCGGGGCTACACCTTC
CASTSQGRGYTF
>-|TRBJ2-5|-|TRBV5-4
TGTGCCAGCAGCTTGGATAGAGGTACAGAGACCCAGTACTTC
CASSLDRGTETQYF
>-|TRBJ1-5|-|TRBV15
TGTGCCACCAGCCCAGACAGCCTAAACTATCAGCCCCAGCATTTT
CATSPDSLNYQPQHF
>-|TRBJ2-2|-|TRBV5-1
TGCGCCAGCAGCTTGGGAGTCACGAACACCGGGGAGCTGTTTTTT
CASSLGVTNTGELFF
>TRBD2|TRBJ2-3|-|TRBV5-1
TGCGCCAGCCTCCGGACTAGCGACGGCACAGATACGCAGTATTTT
CASLRTSDGTDTQYF
>-|TRBJ2-5|-|TRBV6-1
TGTGCCAGCAGTGGTGCACGGGGGACCCAGTACTTC
CASSGARGTQYF
>TRBD1|TRBJ2-7|-|TRBV27
TGTGCCAGCAGGCCAGGGGGCGCGATTTGGGAGCAGTACTTC
CASRPGGAIWEQYF
>TRBD1|TRBJ2-1|-|TRBV4-1
TGCGCCAGCAGCCAAGAGGGACAGGGAACTTACAATGAGCAGTTCTTC
CASSQEGQGTYNEQFF
>TRBD2|TRBJ2-4|-|TRBV7-9
TGTGCCAGCTCGGCGGGAGGGACCAAAAACATTCAGTACTTC
CASSAGGTKNIQYF
>TRBD2|TRBJ2-1|-|TRBV2
TGTGCCAGCAGTGAAAACGGACTAGCCCCTGAGCAGTTCTTC
CASSENGLAPEQFF
>TRBD1|TRBJ1-2|once|TRBV5-4
TGTGCCAGCAGCTTTGGACAGGGGTTTGTTCTCTATGGCTACACCTTC
CASSFGQGFVLYGYTF
>TRBD1|TRBJ2-7|-|TRBV6-5
TGTGCCAGCAGTTACTCACAGGGGGCGCGAGGCGAGCAGTACTTC
CASSYSQGARGEQYF
>-|TRBJ2-5|few|TRBV2
TGTGCCAGCAGTCCAAAAGAGACCCAGTACTTC
CASSPKETQYF
>-|TRBJ2-7|-|TRBV19
TGTGCCAGTAATGAGGGGGTCGGCTACGAGCAGTACTTC
CASNEGVGYEQYF
>-|TRBJ2-5|few|TRBV29-1
TGCAGCGTTGGGGCCCCACCGGAGACCCAGTACTTC
CSVGAPPETQYF
>TRBD1|TRBJ1-3|-|TRBV28
TGTGCCAGCAGTCTCGGACAGGGGGCATATGGAAACACCATATATTTT
CASSLGQGAYGNTIYF
>-|TRBJ1-5|-|TRBV6-1
TGTGCCAGCAGAAGCGGAGACAGGCTTAATCAGCCCCAGCATTTT
CASRSGDRLNQPQHF
>TRBD1|TRBJ1-4|-|TRBV28
TGTGCCAGCAGTTTGCCGGGACAGGGGGCAGAAAAACTGTTTTTT
CASSLPGQGAEKLFF
>-|TRBJ2-1|-|TRBV29-1
TGCAGCGCTGCCTACAGCTCCTACAATGAGCAGTTCTTC
CSAAYSSYNEQFF
>TRBD1|TRBJ2-2|-|TRBV30
TGTGCCGCTACGGGACAGTTCTACACCGGGGAGCTGTTTTTT
CAATGQFYTGELFF
>-|TRBJ2-1|once|TRBV4-3
TGCGCCAGCAGCCAAGGGGGTCTGGGGAGCTCCTACAATGAGCAGTTCTTC
CASSQGGLGSSYNEQFF
>TRBD1|TRBJ1-5|-|TRBV7-9
TGTGCCAGCAGCGGGACAGGGCCCAATCAGCCCCAGCATTTT
CASSGTGPNQPQHF
>TRBD2|TRBJ2-1|-|TRBV28
TGTGCCAGCACCTCTTGGGCGACTAGCGGGGGAGGTGAGCAGTTCTTC
CASTSWATSGGGEQFF
>-|TRBJ2-6|-|TRBV7-2
TGTGCCAGCAGCTTAACAGGGACAAAAAGCTCTGGGGCCAACGTCCTGACTTTC
CASSLTGTKSSGANVLTF
>TRBD1|TRBJ1-2|-|TRBV18
TGTGCCAGCTCACGGTCCAGGGGGGAGACAAACTATGGCTACACCTTC
CASSRSRGETNYGYTF
>TRBD1|TRBJ1-1|-|TRBV5-1
TGCGCCAGCAGGGACAGGGTGGGAAGCACTGAAGCTTTCTTT
CASRDRVGSTEAFF
>TRBD2|TRBJ2-7|-|TRBV6-6
TGTGCCAGCAGTCTCACTAGCGGGAGCGGCTACGAGCAGTACTTC
CASSLTSGSGYEQYF
>-|TRBJ1-3|-|TRBV9
TGTGCCAGCAGCACGGACACCCCTGGAAACACCATATATTTT
CASSTDTPGNTIYF
>-|TRBJ1-5|-|TRBV2
TGTGCCAGCAAGAGGCAGGGCGAGCAGCCCCAGCATTTT
CASKRQGEQPQHF
>-|TRBJ2-7|-|TRBV7-2
TGTGCCAGCAGCTTAGATCCGGGACTCTCCTACGAGCAGTACTTC
CASSLDPGLSYEQYF